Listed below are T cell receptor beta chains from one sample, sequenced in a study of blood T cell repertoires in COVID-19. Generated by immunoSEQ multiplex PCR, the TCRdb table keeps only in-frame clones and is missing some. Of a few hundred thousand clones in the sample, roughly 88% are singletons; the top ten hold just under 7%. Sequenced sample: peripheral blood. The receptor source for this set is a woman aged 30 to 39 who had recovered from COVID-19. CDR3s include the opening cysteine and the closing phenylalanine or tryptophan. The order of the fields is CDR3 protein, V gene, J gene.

CASSIAPGQGRNTEAFF	TRBV19	TRBJ1-1
CASSVNSYRLNTEAFF	TRBV27	TRBJ1-1
CASSQDMAGTGDGYTF	TRBV14	TRBJ1-2
CASSSGISTDTQYF	TRBV6-4	TRBJ2-3
CASSLSSGYEQYF	TRBV28	TRBJ2-7
CATTGNPSEKLFF	TRBV2	TRBJ1-4
CASSYSRGNEKLFF	TRBV6-5	TRBJ1-4
CASSAWSSYNEQFF	TRBV19	TRBJ2-1
CASSQAGLARHF	TRBV3-1/TRBV3-2	TRBJ2-4
CATSGVDPGTGSTDTQYF	TRBV24-1	TRBJ2-3
CASSAYTGELFF	TRBV2	TRBJ2-2
CASSLARRAGEYGSLHF	TRBV5-6	TRBJ1-6
CASSSGLAGPGEQYF	TRBV5-1	TRBJ2-7
CTSSLGTGVSYEQYF	TRBV27	TRBJ2-7
CASTAGTGVKELFF	TRBV28	TRBJ1-4
CAISGVLSGANVLTF	TRBV10-3	TRBJ2-6
CAWSLIPGLAGGRPDTQYF	TRBV30	TRBJ2-3
CSVPRGTDTQYF	TRBV29-1	TRBJ2-3
CASSLDRFTEAFF	TRBV12-3/TRBV12-4	TRBJ1-1
CASSVTGVGTDTQYF	TRBV7-3	TRBJ2-3
CASSPGASGGTDTQYF	TRBV7-3	TRBJ2-3
CTSSQERGGQVYEQYF	TRBV1	TRBJ2-7
CASSHWTGSYGYTF	TRBV14	TRBJ1-2
CAISEPGGPSYEQYF	TRBV10-3	TRBJ2-7
CASSLDRAAGNTIYF	TRBV5-8	TRBJ1-3
CARSEAPSYSPLHF	TRBV30	TRBJ1-6
CASSTRGIRETQYF	TRBV7-8	TRBJ2-5
CASSEGEALSGYTF	TRBV2	TRBJ1-2
CASGTGGAIETQYF	TRBV5-1	TRBJ2-5
CASRVDRANTEAFF	TRBV2	TRBJ1-1
CASSLSPSGLFGYTF	TRBV27	TRBJ1-2
CAISDRDRKSSPLHF	TRBV10-3	TRBJ1-6
CASSGPRTGRSEAFF	TRBV9	TRBJ1-1
CASSLQKGGVPDSNQPQHF	TRBV5-6	TRBJ1-5
CSVLDRPSGNTIYF	TRBV29-1	TRBJ1-3
CATSRDAGKLLHYEQYF	TRBV15	TRBJ2-7
CASSYVLVLDEQFF	TRBV6-2/TRBV6-3	TRBJ2-1
CASSFGTGYSYEQYF	TRBV27	TRBJ2-7
CSARISEKLFF	TRBV20-1	TRBJ1-4
CASSPGQLYASAFF	TRBV18	TRBJ1-1
CASSFTGGSDGYTF	TRBV5-1	TRBJ1-2
CSVDTFNPGNTIYF	TRBV29-1	TRBJ1-3
CASTMSGQSYEQYF	TRBV19	TRBJ2-7